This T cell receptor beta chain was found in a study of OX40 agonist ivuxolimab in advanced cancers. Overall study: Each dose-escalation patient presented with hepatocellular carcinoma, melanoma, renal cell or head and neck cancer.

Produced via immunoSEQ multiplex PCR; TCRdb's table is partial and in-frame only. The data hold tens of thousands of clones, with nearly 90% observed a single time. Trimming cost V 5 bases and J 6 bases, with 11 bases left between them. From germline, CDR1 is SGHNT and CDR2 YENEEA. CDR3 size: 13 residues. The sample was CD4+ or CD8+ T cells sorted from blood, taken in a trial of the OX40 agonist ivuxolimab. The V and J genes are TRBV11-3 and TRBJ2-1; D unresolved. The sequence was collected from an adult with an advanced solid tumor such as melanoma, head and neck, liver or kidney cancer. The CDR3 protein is CASSRVRRNEQFF. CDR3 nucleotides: TGTGCCAGCAGCCGGGTAAGGCGCAATGAGCAGTTCTTC.